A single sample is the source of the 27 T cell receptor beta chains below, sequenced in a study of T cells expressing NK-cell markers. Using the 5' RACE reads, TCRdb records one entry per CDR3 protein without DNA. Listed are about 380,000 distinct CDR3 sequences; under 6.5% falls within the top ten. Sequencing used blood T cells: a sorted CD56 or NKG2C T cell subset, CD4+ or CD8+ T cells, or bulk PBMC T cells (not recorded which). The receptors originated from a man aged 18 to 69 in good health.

The CDR3 sequence is CASSSRDSSYQETQYF. The genes are TRBV5-1 and TRBJ2-5; TCRdb designates TRBD1, a call that cannot be tested without DNA. Germline V gives CDR1 SGHRS, CDR2 YFSETQ. This CDR3 has 16 residues.

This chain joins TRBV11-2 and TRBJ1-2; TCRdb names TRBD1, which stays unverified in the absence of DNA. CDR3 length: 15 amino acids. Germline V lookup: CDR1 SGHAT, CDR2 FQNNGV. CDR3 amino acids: CASSSGSAGVESYTF.

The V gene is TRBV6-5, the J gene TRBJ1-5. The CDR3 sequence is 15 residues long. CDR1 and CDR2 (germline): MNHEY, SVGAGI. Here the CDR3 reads CASSYSSTGYQPQHF.

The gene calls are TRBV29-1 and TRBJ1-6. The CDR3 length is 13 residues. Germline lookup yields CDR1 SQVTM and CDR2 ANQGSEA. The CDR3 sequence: CSVQQNYNSPLHF.

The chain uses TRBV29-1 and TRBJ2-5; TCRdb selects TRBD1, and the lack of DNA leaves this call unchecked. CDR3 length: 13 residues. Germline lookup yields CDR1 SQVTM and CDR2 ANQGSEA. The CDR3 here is CSAIRDTKETQYF.

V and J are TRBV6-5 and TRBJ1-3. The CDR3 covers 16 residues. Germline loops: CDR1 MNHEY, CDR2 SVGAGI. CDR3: CASSYSSAFSGNTIYF.

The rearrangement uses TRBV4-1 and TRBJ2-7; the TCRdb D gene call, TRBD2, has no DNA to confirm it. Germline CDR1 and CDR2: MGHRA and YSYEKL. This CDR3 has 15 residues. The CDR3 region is CASSQDNRLTREQYF.

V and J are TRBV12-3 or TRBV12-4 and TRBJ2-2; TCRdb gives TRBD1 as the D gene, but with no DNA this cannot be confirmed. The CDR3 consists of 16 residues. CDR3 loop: CATQPQVVWDTGELFF.

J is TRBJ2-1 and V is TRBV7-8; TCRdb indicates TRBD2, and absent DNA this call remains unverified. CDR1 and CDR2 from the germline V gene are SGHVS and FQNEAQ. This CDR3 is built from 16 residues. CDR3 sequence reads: CASSLLPGLAYNEQFF. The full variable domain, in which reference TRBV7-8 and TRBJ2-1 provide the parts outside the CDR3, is GAGVSQSPRYKVAKRGQDVALRCDPISGHVSLFWYQQALGQGPEFLTYFQNEAQLDKSGLPSDRFFAERPEGSVSTLKIQRTQQEDSAVYLCASSLLPGLAYNEQFFGPGTRLTVL.

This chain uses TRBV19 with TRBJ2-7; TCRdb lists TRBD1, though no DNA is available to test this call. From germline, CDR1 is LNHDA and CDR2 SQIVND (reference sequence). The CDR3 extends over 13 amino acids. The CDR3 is CASRGQGALEQYF.

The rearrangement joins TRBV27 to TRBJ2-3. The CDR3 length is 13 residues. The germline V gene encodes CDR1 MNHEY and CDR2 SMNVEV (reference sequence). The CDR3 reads CASTQTSADTQYF.

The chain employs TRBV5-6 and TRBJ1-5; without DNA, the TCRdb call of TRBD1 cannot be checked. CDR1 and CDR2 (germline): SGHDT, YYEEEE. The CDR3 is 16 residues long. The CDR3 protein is CASSAAGRYSNQPQHF.

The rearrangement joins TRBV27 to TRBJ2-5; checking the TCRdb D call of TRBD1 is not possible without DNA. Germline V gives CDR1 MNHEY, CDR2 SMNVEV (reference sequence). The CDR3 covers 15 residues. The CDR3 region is CASSLPTGGKETQYF.

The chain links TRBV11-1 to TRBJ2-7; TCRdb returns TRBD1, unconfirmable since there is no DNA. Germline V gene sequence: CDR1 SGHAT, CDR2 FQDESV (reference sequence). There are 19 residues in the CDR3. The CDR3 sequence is CASSPSVGQGNLVSYEQYF.

CDR3 loop: CASSLVGQGLETQYF. The gene calls are TRBV5-1 and TRBJ2-5; with no DNA, the TCRdb D assignment of TRBD1 cannot be verified. Looked up from germline, CDR1 is SGHRS and CDR2 is YFSETQ. This CDR3 has 15 amino acids.

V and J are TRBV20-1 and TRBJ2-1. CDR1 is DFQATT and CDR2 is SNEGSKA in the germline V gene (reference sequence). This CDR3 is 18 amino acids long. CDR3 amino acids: CSARDRSATRSSYNEQFF.

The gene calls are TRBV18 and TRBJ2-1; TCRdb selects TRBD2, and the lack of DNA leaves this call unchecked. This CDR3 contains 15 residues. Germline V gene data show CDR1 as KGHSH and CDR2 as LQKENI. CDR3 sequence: CASSRERYSYNEQFF.

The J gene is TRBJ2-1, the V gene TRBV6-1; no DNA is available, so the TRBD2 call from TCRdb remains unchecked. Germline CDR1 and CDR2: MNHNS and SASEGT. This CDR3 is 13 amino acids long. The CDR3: CASSSGGAREQFF.

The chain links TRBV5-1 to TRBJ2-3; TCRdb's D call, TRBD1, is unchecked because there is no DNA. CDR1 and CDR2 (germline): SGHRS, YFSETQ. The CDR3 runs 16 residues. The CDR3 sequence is CASNLSGASRTDTQYF.

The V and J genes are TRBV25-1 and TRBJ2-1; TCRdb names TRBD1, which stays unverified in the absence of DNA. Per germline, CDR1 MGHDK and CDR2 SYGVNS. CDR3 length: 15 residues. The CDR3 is CASSDSGTGYNEQFF.

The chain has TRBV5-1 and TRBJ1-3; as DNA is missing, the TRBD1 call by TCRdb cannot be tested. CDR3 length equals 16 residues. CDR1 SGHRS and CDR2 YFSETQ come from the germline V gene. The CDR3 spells CASSLGDNHSGNTIYF.

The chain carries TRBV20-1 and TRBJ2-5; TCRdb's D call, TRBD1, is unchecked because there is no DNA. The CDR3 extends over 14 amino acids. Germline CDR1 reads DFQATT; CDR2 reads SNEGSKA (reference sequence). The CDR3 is CSLGSKGGQETQYF.

The CDR3: CASSLTSGGDVWYF. The genes are TRBV7-2 and TRBJ2-7; TCRdb returns TRBD2, unconfirmable since there is no DNA. CDR1 SGHTA and CDR2 FQGNSA come from the germline V gene. The CDR3 runs 14 residues.

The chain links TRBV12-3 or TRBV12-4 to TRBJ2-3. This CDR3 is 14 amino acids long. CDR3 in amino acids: CASSLGYSTDTQYF.

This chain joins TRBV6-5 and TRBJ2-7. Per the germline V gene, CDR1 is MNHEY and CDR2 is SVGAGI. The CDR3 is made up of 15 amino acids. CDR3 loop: CASSYSFRRVTDQYF.

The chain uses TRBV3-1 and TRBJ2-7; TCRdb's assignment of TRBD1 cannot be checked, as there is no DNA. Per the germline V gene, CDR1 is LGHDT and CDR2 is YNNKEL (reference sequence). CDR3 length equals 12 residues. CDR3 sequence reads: CASSQTGVEQYF.

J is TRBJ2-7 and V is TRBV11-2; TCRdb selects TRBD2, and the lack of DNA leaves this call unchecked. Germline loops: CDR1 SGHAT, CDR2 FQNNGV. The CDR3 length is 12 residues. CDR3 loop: CASSPSVGPRYF.